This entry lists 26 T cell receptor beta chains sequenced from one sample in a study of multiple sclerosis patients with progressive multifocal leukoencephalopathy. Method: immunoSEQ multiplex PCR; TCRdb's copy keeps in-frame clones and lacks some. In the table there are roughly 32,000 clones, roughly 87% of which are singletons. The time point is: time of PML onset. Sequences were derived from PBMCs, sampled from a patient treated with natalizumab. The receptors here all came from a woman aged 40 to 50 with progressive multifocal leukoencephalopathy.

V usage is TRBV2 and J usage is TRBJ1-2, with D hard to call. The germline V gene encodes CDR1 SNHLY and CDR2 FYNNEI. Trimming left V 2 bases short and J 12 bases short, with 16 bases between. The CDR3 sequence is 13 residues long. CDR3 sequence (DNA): TGTGCCAGCAGTGAAAGGTCAGGCCCTAGCGACACCTTC. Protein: CASSERSGPSDTF.

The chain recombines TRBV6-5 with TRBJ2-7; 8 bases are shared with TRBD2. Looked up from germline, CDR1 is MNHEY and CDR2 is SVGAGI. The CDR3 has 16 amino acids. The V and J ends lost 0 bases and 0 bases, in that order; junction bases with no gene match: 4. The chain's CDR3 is CASSYSTSGSSYEQYF. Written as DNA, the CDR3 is TGTGCCAGCAGTTACTCAACTAGCGGCAGCTCCTACGAGCAGTACTTC.

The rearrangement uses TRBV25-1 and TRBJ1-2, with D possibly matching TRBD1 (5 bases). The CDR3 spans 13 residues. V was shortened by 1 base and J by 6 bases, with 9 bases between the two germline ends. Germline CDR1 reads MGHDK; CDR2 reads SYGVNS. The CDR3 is CASSESRGDGYTF. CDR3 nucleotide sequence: TGTGCCAGCAGTGAATCGAGGGGAGATGGCTACACCTTC.

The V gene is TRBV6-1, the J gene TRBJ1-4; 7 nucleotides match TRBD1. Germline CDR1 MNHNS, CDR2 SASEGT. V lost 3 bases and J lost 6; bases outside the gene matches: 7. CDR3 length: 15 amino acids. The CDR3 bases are TGTGCCAGCAGTGAGTGGGACAGCGGTGATGAAAAACTGTTTTTT. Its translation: CASSEWDSGDEKLFF.

The CDR3, as DNA: TGTGCCAGCAGCGTAGAAGTGAACACTGAAGCTTTCTTT. Its translation is CASSVEVNTEAFF. The rearrangement uses TRBV9 and TRBJ1-1, with unresolved D. Germline loops: CDR1 SGDLS, CDR2 YYNGEE. V was clipped by 0 bases and J by 0 bases, with 3 bases between them. CDR3 size: 13 residues.

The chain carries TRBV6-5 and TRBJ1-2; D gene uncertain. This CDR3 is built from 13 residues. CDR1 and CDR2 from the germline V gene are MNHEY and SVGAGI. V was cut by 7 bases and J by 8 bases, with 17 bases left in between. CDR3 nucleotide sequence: TGTGCCAGCAACCTGATAGGTTCGGGCGGCTACACCTTC. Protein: CASNLIGSGGYTF.

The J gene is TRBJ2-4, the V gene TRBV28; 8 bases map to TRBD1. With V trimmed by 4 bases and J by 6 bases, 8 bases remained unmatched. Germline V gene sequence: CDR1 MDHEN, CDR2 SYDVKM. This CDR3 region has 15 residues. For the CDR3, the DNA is TGTGCCAGCAGTTCAACAGGGGGTAGGGGAAACATTCAGTACTTC. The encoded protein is CASSSTGGRGNIQYF.

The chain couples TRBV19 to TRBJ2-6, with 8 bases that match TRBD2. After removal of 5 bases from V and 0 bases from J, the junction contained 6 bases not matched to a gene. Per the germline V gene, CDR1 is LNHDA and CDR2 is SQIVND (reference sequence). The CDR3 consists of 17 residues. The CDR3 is CASSPLGGASGANVLTF. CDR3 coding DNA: TGTGCCAGTAGTCCCCTCGGGGGGGCCTCTGGGGCCAACGTCCTGACTTTC. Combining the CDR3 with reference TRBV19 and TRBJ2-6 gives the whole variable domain DGGITQSPKYLFRKEGQNVTLSCEQNLNHDAMYWYRQDPGQGLRLIYYSQIVNDFQKGDIAEGYSVSREKKESFPLTVTSAQKNPTAFYLCASSPLGGASGANVLTFGAGSRLTVL.

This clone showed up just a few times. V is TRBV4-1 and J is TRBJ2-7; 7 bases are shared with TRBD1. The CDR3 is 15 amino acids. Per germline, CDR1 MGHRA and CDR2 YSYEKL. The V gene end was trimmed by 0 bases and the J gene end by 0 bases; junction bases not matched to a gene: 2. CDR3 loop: CASSQERTGSYEQYF. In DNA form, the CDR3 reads TGCGCCAGCAGCCAAGAAAGGACAGGCTCCTACGAGCAGTACTTC.

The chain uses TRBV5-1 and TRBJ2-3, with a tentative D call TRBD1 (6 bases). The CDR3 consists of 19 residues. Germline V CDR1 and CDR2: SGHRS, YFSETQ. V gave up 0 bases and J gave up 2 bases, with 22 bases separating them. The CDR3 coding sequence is TGCGCCAGCAGCTTGGCCCTCGGGAACTCAGGGGCCCTCACAGATACGCAGTATTTT. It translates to CASSLALGNSGALTDTQYF. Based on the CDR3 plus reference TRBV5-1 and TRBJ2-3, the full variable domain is KAGVTQTPRYLIKTRGQQVTLSCSPISGHRSVSWYQQTPGQGLQFLFEYFSETQRNKGNFPGRFSGRQFSNSRSEMNVSTLELGDSALYLCASSLALGNSGALTDTQYFGPGTRLTVL.

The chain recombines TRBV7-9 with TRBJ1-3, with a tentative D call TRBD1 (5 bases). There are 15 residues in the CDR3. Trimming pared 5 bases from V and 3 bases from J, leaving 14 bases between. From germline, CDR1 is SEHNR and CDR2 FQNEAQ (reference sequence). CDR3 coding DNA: TGTGCCAGCAGCGACAGACGGGGGGGTGGAAACACCATATATTTT. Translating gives CASSDRRGGGNTIYF.

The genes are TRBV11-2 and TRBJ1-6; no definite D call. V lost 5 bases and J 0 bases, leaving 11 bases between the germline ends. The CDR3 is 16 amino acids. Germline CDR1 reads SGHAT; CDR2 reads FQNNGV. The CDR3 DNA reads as TGTGCCAGCAGCCCCCTCAGGAGCTCCTATAATTCACCCCTCCACTTT. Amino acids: CASSPLRSSYNSPLHF.

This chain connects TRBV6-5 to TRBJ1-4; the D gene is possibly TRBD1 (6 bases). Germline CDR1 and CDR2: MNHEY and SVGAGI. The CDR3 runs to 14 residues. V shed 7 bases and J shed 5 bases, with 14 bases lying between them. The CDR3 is CASTEYRDNEKLFF. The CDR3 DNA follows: TGTGCCAGCACCGAATACAGGGACAATGAAAAACTGTTTTTT.

Here the CDR3 DNA reads TGCGCCAGCAGCCTGCAATGGGGAGGCACTGAAGCTTTCTTT. Its translation is CASSLQWGGTEAFF. The chain has TRBV5-1 and TRBJ1-1; no clear D gene. V was trimmed by 4 bases and J by 4 bases, leaving 14 bases between them. Germline V gene data show CDR1 as SGHRS and CDR2 as YFSETQ. This CDR3 has 14 amino acids.

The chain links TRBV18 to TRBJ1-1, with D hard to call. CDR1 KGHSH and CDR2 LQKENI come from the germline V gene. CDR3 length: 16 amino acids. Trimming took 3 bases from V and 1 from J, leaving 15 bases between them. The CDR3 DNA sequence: TGTGCCAGCTCACCGGCAGAAGGCTTGGGGAACACTGAAGCTTTCTTT. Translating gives CASSPAEGLGNTEAFF. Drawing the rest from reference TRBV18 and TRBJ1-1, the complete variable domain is NAGVMQNPRHLVRRRGQEARLRCSPMKGHSHVYWYRQLPEEGLKFMVYLQKENIIDESGMPKERFSAEFPKEGPSILRIQQVVRGDSAAYFCASSPAEGLGNTEAFFGQGTRLTVV.

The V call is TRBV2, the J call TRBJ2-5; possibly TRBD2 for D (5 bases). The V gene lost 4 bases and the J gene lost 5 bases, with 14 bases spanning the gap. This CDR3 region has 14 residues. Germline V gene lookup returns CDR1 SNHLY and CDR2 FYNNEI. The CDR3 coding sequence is TGTGCCAGCAGTGCCCGGGAATCTTGGGAGACCCAGTACTTC. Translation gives CASSARESWETQYF.

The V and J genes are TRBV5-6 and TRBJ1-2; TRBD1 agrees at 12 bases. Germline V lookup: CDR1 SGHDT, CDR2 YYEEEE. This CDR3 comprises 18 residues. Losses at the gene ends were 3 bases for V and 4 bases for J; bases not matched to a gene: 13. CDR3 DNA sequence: TGTGCCAGCAGCTCTGCACTCCGGGACAGGGGGCGAGGCTATGGCTACACCTTC. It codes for CASSSALRDRGRGYGYTF.

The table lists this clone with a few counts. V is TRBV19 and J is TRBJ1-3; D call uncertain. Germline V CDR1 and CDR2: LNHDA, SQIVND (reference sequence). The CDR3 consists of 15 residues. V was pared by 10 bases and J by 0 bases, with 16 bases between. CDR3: CATNNVGISGNTIYF. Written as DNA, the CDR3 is TGTGCCACTAATAATGTCGGGATCTCTGGAAACACCATATATTTT.

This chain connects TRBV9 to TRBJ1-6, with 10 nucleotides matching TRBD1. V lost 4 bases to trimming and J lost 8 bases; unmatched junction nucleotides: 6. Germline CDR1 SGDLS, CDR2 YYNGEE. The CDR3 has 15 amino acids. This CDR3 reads CASSPSDRGYSPLHF. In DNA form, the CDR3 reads TGTGCCAGCAGCCCCTCGGACAGGGGGTATTCACCCCTCCACTTT.

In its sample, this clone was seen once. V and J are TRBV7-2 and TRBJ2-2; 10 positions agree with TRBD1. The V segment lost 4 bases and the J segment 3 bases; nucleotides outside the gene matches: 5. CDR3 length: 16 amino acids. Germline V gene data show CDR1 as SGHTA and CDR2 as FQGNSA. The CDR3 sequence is CASSSGTGVDTGELFF. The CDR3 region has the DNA TGTGCCAGCAGCTCGGGGACAGGGGTGGACACCGGGGAGCTGTTTTTT. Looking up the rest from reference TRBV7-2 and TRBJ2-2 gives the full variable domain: GAGVSQSPSNKVTEKGKDVELRCDPISGHTALYWYRQSLGQGLEFLIYFQGNSAPDKSGLPSDRFSAERTGGSVSTLTIQRTQQEDSAVYLCASSSGTGVDTGELFFGEGSRLTVL.

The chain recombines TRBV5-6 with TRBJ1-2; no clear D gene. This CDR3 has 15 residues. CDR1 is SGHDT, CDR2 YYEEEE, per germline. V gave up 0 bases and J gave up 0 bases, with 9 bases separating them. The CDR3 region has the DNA TGTGCCAGCAGCTTGGCCACCGGGACTAACTATGGCTACACCTTC. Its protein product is CASSLATGTNYGYTF.

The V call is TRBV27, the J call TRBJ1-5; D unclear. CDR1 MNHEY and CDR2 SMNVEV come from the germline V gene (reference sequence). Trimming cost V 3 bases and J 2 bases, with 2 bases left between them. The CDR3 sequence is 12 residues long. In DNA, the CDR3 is TGTGCCAGCAGTTTTCGCAATCAGCCCCAGCATTTT. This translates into CASSFRNQPQHF.

The CDR3 coding sequence is TGTGCCAGCAGTTTTAGCCGTGGGGATACGCAGTATTTT. It yields the protein CASSFSRGDTQYF. The chain couples TRBV27 to TRBJ2-3; D is ambiguous. CDR1 MNHEY and CDR2 SMNVEV come from the germline V gene (reference sequence). The CDR3 extends over 13 amino acids. Trimming took off 3 bases at V and 6 bases at J, with 10 bases between the two ends.

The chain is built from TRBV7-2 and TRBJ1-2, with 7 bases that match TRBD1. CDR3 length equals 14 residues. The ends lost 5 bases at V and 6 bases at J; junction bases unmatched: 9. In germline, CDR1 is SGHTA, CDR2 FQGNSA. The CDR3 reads CASSMRRGLDGYTF. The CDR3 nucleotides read TGTGCCAGCAGCATGAGAAGGGGGCTGGATGGCTACACCTTC.

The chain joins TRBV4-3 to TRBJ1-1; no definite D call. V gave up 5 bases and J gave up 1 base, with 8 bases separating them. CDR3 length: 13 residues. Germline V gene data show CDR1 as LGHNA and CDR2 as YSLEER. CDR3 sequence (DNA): TGCGCCAGCAGCTACAAAACGAACACTGAAGCTTTCTTT. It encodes CASSYKTNTEAFF.

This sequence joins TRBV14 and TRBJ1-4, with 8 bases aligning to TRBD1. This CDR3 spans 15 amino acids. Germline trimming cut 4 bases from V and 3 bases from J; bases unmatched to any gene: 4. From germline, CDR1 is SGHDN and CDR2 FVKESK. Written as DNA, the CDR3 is TGTGCCAGCAGCCTCGACAGGGGAGCTAATGAAAAACTGTTTTTT. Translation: CASSLDRGANEKLFF. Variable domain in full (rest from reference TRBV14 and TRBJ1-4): EAGVTQFPSHSVIEKGQTVTLRCDPISGHDNLYWYRRVMGKEIKFLLHFVKESKQDESGMPNNRFLAERTGGTYSTLKVQPAELEDSGVYFCASSLDRGANEKLFFGSGTQLSVL.